This T cell receptor (delta chain) derives from a study of Vδ1+ human thymocytes (dated by TCRdb to between 2018 and 2020). Study-wide context: mRNA-level TRG and TRD CDR3 repertoires of highly purified Vdelta1+ thymocytes from young children were characterised as a data resource. Validation of the multiplex-based CDR3 amplicon strategy against 5'RACE-based CDR3 amplicon generation methods had been performed previously. Broad study findings and their caveats: Because no clustering by age or sex was seen, donors were not stratified by age or sex in the analyses. Even though sort purity was high, roughly 20% of thymic TRD sequences were Vdelta2 (and few were Vdelta3), which was not the case for the peripheral blood Vdelta1+ controls. The thymic TRG and TRD repertoires appeared highly polyclonal, with Gaussian CDR3 length distributions, in contrast to the oligoclonal repertoires of peripheral blood. The authors advised highly purified populations and single-cell validation, since unexpected Vdelta2 sequences could cause misinterpretation of bulk repertoire data. Donors shared many TRG clonotypes (up to about 6.9x10^3), but TRD repertoires were essentially private, with at most 130 shared.

There are a few counts of this clone. It has no known antigen specificity. No per-base quality is available; no much larger clone lies one base away. Including the terminal cysteine and phenylalanine, the CDR3 comprises 19 residues. Of all the DNA, just the CDR3 is kept, 57 bases in frame from base 1. The germline ends are 24 bases apart after V is trimmed by 2 bases and J by 2 bases. CDR1 TSWWSYY and CDR2 QGS are derived from the germline V gene. Thymic samples were depleted of alphabeta T cells, then CD3+ TCRVdelta1+ TCRVdelta2- thymocytes were FACS-sorted. The purity of the sorted Vdelta1+ thymocytes fell between roughly 97% and 99.6%. Thymic specimens came from 8 or 9 paediatric patients undergoing corrective cardiac surgery, aged from about 5 days to 17 months. After the thymic tissue was dispersed, mononuclear cells were isolated using a Histopaque-1077 density gradient. Staining used anti-TCRVdelta1 clone TS8.2, anti-TCRVdelta2 clone B6, anti-CD3 clone HIT3a and anti-TCRalphabeta clone IP26 antibodies.

RNA extraction was performed with the RNeasy mini kit, and reverse transcription was done with Superscript III. CDR3 amplicons were generated by multiplex PCR with pooled V-gene forward primers and a constant-region reverse primer carrying Illumina adaptor overhangs. After gel purification, the amplicons were indexed with Nextera index primers over eight extra PCR cycles and then purified using AMPure XP beads. Sequencing of libraries was performed on an Illumina MiSeq using paired-end 250 bp reads, dual indexing and an approximately 19% PhiX spike-in. In the authors' own workflow: Read quality was checked with FastQC, and TRG read pairs were merged using ea-utils fastq-join. Sequences were annotated with IMGT/HighV-QUEST, keeping only productive sequences with unambiguous V-gene assignment; clonotypes were defined by identical CDR3 sequence. For downstream analysis, VDJtools 1.1.1, tcR 2.2.3, Treemap and vegan Shannon diversity in R 3.4.4 were used. Public reads were reanalyzed in TCRdb with CATT, and rows carrying the same DNA were merged afterwards. TCRdb's processing, not the study's, gives the V and J calls here. The sample table holds over 45,000 delta-chain clones, of which roughly 16% were seen once. Around 0.37% of the sample is taken by the ten largest.

The TCR comes from a girl under three years old who had congenital heart surgery. Sequencing was carried out using Vdelta1+ gamma-delta thymocytes from the thymus. According to the study, the label for this sample's cell subset or site signals: FACS-sorted CD3+ TCRalphabeta- TCRVdelta1+ TCRVdelta2- thymocytes. The chain is assembled from TRDV1 and TRDJ1; a weak D assignment points to TRDD3 (6 bases agree). The CDR3 region has the sequence CALGEKVLDPGGRTDKLIF. The DNA reads as follows: TGTGCTCTTGGGGAAAAAGTCCTCGACCCGGGGGGGAGGACCGATAAACTCATCTTT.